The clone carrying this TCR beta chain was counted only a few times. Its target is unknown. This sample was included in a study of T cells after yellow fever vaccination. General study findings and limits: The study noted that FACS-sorted repertoires could contain abundant clonotypes contaminating from the bulk population.

This CDR3 contains 17 residues. V was cut by 5 bases and J by 2 bases, with 23 bases left in between. CDR1 is DFQATT, CDR2 SNEGSKA, per germline (reference sequence). A single record per CDR3 protein comes from TCRdb applying MiXCR to the 5' RACE reads. The table lists under 200,000 distinct CDR3 sequences, 9.5% to 11% of them singletons. The rearrangement links TRBV20-1 to TRBJ2-3; unclear D gene. Sequences were derived from CD8+ T cells sorted from PBMCs, sampled 15 days after the yellow fever booster vaccination. The receptor's source is a young man who received the YFV17D yellow fever vaccine. The CDR3 protein is CSADGDGGVTVTDTQYF. CDR3 nucleotides: TGCAGTGCTGACGGTGACGGTGGGGTAACAGTCACAGATACGCAGTATTTT.